A selection of T cell receptor beta chains follows, all from one sample in a study of T cells in Graves' hyperthyroidism and ophthalmopathy. MiXCR, applied by TCRdb to the multiplex PCR reads, yields one record per CDR3 protein. This table has around 620,000 distinct CDR3 sequences, more than 45% appearing once. Input material: peripheral blood or thyroid tissue (not recorded which). The source of these receptors is an adult woman with Graves' disease, either hyperthyroidism or ophthalmopathy (not recorded which). Both conserved end residues are part of each CDR3. The order of the fields is V gene, clone size, J gene, CDR3 protein. Clone sizes are given selectively: once, few, many, or a class where the clone is expanded.

>TRBV7-9|once|TRBJ2-7
CASSTLQPGQPYEQYF
>TRBV29-1|.|TRBJ1-2
CSVARERNYGYTF
>TRBV2|.|TRBJ2-5
CASIPAGETQYF
>TRBV2|many|TRBJ2-7
CASREYYEQYF
>TRBV24-1|few|TRBJ1-6
CATSDLGQQRSPLHF
>TRBV9|.|TRBJ2-5
CAISAGLAGGGSYQETQYF
>TRBV5-4|once|TRBJ1-1
CASSAFGGREAFF
>TRBV4-1|.|TRBJ1-2
CASSQERGNYGYTF
>TRBV29-1|.|TRBJ2-5
CSVASDRVGEETQYF
>TRBV6-5|many|TRBJ1-1
CASSSNTGRTEAFF
>TRBV11-1|many|TRBJ2-2
CASSLARDTGELFF
>TRBV5-1|many|TRBJ1-1
CASSLAWGWDTEAFF
>TRBV10-2|few|TRBJ1-5
CASSESTYRYWYGNQPQHF
>TRBV7-6|.|TRBJ1-4
CASGLAVERKKLFF
>TRBV7-2|.|TRBJ1-5
CASSLTGIDQPQHF
>TRBV7-9|once|TRBJ1-2
CASSPGRVFGYTF
>TRBV14|.|TRBJ2-7
CAIAKQGYEQYF
>TRBV5-6|many|TRBJ1-1
CASSFLSNTEAFF
>TRBV11-2|once|TRBJ1-5
CASSYVWVTQPQHF
>TRBV29-1|.|TRBJ1-1
CSAEQGTEAFF
>TRBV10-3|.|TRBJ2-5
CAISSETSGIETQYF
>TRBV20-1|.|TRBJ2-5
CSASDPRGSSNQPQYF
>TRBV20-1|many|TRBJ2-7
CSAPPAASSYEQYF
>TRBV28|many|TRBJ2-5
CASSLWAGEGQETQYF
>TRBV6-5|few|TRBJ1-2
CASSQNRGTPYGYTF
>TRBV5-1|.|TRBJ2-2
CASSLPTAGELFF
>TRBV29-1|many|TRBJ1-1
CSGNGQGEAFF
>TRBV7-9|many|TRBJ1-1
CASSQGTNTEAFF
>TRBV20-1|many|TRBJ1-5
CSASTKQYQPQHF
>TRBV25-1|.|TRBJ1-1
CASKLWENTEAFF
>TRBV7-3|many|TRBJ1-6
CASSFQGRNSPLHF
>TRBV11-2|many|TRBJ2-7
CASTFESGLLTYEQYF
>TRBV9|many|TRBJ1-1
CASSVVKNTEAFF
>TRBV4-1|many|TRBJ2-7
CASSHGRASGRKLFEQYF
>TRBV2|few|TRBJ1-2
CASSMETGDGYTF
>TRBV7-3|.|TRBJ2-5
CASSLTLQETQYF
>TRBV6-5|many|TRBJ1-2
CASSPPGRSYGYTF
>TRBV6-5|many|TRBJ1-5
CASSYVPRSNQPQHF
>TRBV4-1|many|TRBJ2-5
CASSPFSSAGGETQYF
>TRBV7-8|once|TRBJ2-7
CASTGLAIYEQYF
>TRBV5-1|many|TRBJ2-2
CASALAGSNTGELFF
>TRBV7-3|.|TRBJ2-1
CASSADLYNEQFF
>TRBV29-1|few|TRBJ1-6
CSLRQGGSPLHF
>TRBV7-2|.|TRBJ1-4
CASSFSGFRAINEKLFF
>TRBV30|.|TRBJ1-2
CAWRTGTHGHTF
>TRBV29-1|few|TRBJ1-1
CSVERPENTEAFF
>TRBV2|.|TRBJ1-2
CASLAWGGGYTF
>TRBV7-2|.|TRBJ2-2
CASSSAANTGELFF
>TRBV20-1|.|TRBJ1-1
CSAKSNMVAFF
>TRBV10-2|many|TRBJ2-7
CASRGGWTGILGEQYF
>TRBV4-1|many|TRBJ1-5
CASSRYDSNQPQHF
>TRBV7-9|.|TRBJ2-2
CASSPGDRVYTGELFF
>TRBV5-1|many|TRBJ1-4
CASSTGHLSTNEKLFF
>TRBV7-3|.|.
CASSFEGRHEQFF
>TRBV4-1|.|TRBJ1-2
CASSQEAAIIPIYGYTF
>TRBV18|medium-sized|TRBJ2-5
CASSPVTGETQYF
>TRBV2|many|TRBJ2-6
CASSELGGPGANVLTF